This TCR beta chain was recorded in a study (dated by TCRdb to 2013 to 2014). The germline V gene yields KGHSH for CDR1 and LQKENI for CDR2. Including the terminal cysteine and phenylalanine, the CDR3 comprises 16 residues. The read is trimmed to its CDR3 DNA, 48 bases read in frame from base 1. V was cut back by 0 bases and J by 3 bases, leaving a gap of 14 bases between them. A few counts support this clonotype. It lacks a known antigen. No base quality information exists; no much larger clone differs at one position. TCRdb records Illumina Genome Analyzer IIx as the sequencer. Clones were called with MiXCR by TCRdb after fastp trimmed the public reads at Q25, and only in-frame beta chains were retained. Each entry is one CDR3 protein sequence, shown with its most common DNA and genes. Across this sample there are 6,500 to 8,500 distinct CDR3 sequences, with about 30% seen only once. The top ten clonotypes cover 22% of the sample.

The source of this sequence is a human donor. This chain is built from TRBV18 and TRBJ1-2; the D segment could be TRBD1, given 5 matching bases. The sequencing input was blood. The DNA sequence follows: TGTGCCAGCTCACCACCGACGGGGGTCGGAGACTATGGCTACACCTTC. The resulting protein is CASSPPTGVGDYGYTF.